Listed below are T cell receptor beta chains from one sample, sequenced in a study of post-analysis software for immune sequencing data. TCRdb ran MiXCR on the PCR reads and lists one entry per CDR3 protein. The sample has some 370,000 distinct CDR3 sequences, about a third seen once; the top ten hold roughly 13%. Sequencing was performed on blood. These receptor sequences come from a girl aged 10 to 17 with multiple sclerosis. Both conserved end residues are part of each CDR3. Each record gives: D gene, J gene, V gene, clone size, CDR3 DNA, CDR3 protein. The D gene is left open where the match is weak. Where a row states a size, it is once, few, many or the class of an expanded clone; other rows omit it.

>TRBD1|TRBJ1-1|TRBV12-3/TRBV12-4|.
TGTGCCAGCAGTTTGGACAGGGGAGGTGAAGCTTTCTTT
CASSLDRGGEAFF
>TRBD1|TRBJ2-5|TRBV5-1|.
TGCGCCAGCAGCGTGACAGGGGGTGAGAAGACCCAGTACTTC
CASSVTGGEKTQYF
>TRBD1|TRBJ1-2|TRBV4-2|few
TGTGCCAGCAGCCAAGATATGGGACAGGTCTTCCGAGGCTATGGCTACACCTTC
CASSQDMGQVFRGYGYTF
>.|TRBJ1-1|TRBV18|.
TGTGCCAGCTCATCTTTTTGGGATCGGACTGAAGCTTTCTTT
CASSSFWDRTEAFF
>.|TRBJ2-1|TRBV7-9|.
TGTGCCAGCAGCCCCCCCGGGCTCAATGAGCAGTTCTTC
CASSPPGLNEQFF
>TRBD1|TRBJ2-5|TRBV12-3/TRBV12-4|few
TGTGCCAGCAGTTTGACCCCGGGACAGGGGGTTACAGAGACCCAGTACTTC
CASSLTPGQGVTETQYF
>.|TRBJ1-4|TRBV29-1|.
TGCAGCGTTGCCACTCCAGGGCATGAAAAACTGTTTTTT
CSVATPGHEKLFF
>.|TRBJ1-2|TRBV9|.
TGTGCCAGCAGCGCGCAGACCGGGGGCTACACCTTC
CASSAQTGGYTF
>.|TRBJ1-6|TRBV7-2|.
TGTGCCAGCAGCTTTCGGACTTCTTCACCCCTCCACTTT
CASSFRTSSPLHF
>TRBD2|TRBJ2-3|TRBV7-9|.
TGTGCCAGCAGCTGGACTAGCGGGCCAAACACAGATACGCAGTATTTT
CASSWTSGPNTDTQYF